This TCR beta chain was identified in a study of T cell clones after liver transplantation. Study details: Subjects received no induction therapy and standard immunosuppression until randomization at 12-24 months post-transplant. Study results and caveats: In a couple of subjects, few donor cells limited the measurable donor-reactive repertoire. Small, mixed patient groups and varying post-transplant times limit these conclusions. Circulating graft-donor-reactive CD4 TCRbeta sequences fell significantly post-transplant in 5 of 8 subjects.

Worth noting for this clone: No antigen is known for it.

This CDR3 contains 15 residues. Germline CDR1 reads SEHNR; CDR2 reads FQNEAQ (reference sequence). Trimming stripped 2 bases from V and 4 bases from J, with 13 bases between. TCRdb keeps only in-frame clones here, not all; method: immunoSEQ multiplex PCR. The sample carries tens of thousands of clones, approximately 80% recorded once. The V gene is TRBV7-9, the J gene TRBJ2-3; D not certain. This TCR was sampled from a human patient who received a liver transplant. Part of the T cell pool may stem from the graft donor. This specimen was CD4+ T cells from blood, taken less than 50 months after liver transplant. DNA for the CDR3: TGTGCCAGCAGCTTAAGCTCCGGTCGGGCAGATACGCAGTATTTT. It specifies CASSLSSGRADTQYF.